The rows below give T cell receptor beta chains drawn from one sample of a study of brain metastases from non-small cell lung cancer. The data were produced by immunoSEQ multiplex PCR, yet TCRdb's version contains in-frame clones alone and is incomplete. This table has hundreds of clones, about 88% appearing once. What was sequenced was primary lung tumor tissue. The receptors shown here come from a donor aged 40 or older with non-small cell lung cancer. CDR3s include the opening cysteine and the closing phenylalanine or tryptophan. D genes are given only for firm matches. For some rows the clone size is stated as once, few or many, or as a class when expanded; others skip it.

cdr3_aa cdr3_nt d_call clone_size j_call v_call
CASSAGTLETQYF TGTGCCAGCAGCGCCGGGACTTTAGAGACCCAGTACTTC . few TRBJ2-5 TRBV7-9
CASSRSGSSYEQYF TGTGCCAGCAGCCGTAGCGGGAGCTCCTACGAGCAGTACTTC TRBD2 once TRBJ2-7 TRBV6-5
CASSLLTSGRAPDTQYF TGTGCCAGCAGCTTATTGACTAGCGGGAGGGCCCCAGATACGCAGTATTTT TRBD2 . TRBJ2-3 TRBV5-6
CASYRVDEQYF TGTGCCAGCTACAGGGTTGACGAGCAGTACTTC . . TRBJ2-7 TRBV19
CASSLLGASYNEQFF TGTGCCAGCAGTTTATTGGGCGCCTCCTACAATGAGCAGTTCTTC . once TRBJ2-1 TRBV27
CASSPHRVSDTEAFF TGTGCCAGCAGTCCCCACAGGGTTTCGGACACTGAAGCTTTCTTT . . TRBJ1-1 TRBV27
CASSLGGRTDTQYF TGTGCCAGCAGTTTAGGAGGCCGCACAGATACGCAGTATTTT . . TRBJ2-3 TRBV28
CASSPPRGPQHF TGTGCCAGCAGCCCCCCGCGGGGGCCCCAGCATTTT . few TRBJ1-5 TRBV28
CASSLASSGAYQFF TGTGCCAGCAGCTTAGCTTCTAGCGGGGCCTACCAGTTCTTC TRBD2 . TRBJ2-1 TRBV7-9
CASSKQGVGQPQHF TGTGCCAGTAGTAAACAGGGGGTAGGGCAGCCCCAGCATTTT TRBD1 . TRBJ1-5 TRBV19
CASSAAGGRDTQYF TGTGCCAGCAGCGCCGCAGGGGGCAGGGATACGCAGTATTTT TRBD1 once TRBJ2-3 TRBV6-4
CASSFQRGPTDTQYF TGCGCCAGCAGTTTTCAGAGGGGGCCGACAGATACGCAGTATTTT TRBD1 . TRBJ2-3 TRBV5-1
CASRMEGEADTQYF TGCGCCAGCAGAATGGAGGGGGAGGCAGATACGCAGTATTTT . . TRBJ2-3 TRBV5-1
CASSPPGLGTGELFF TGTGCCAGCTCACCACCGGGACTAGGCACCGGGGAGCTGTTTTTT TRBD2 . TRBJ2-2 TRBV18
CSVGDRAYEQYF TGCAGCGTCGGGGACAGGGCCTACGAGCAGTACTTC TRBD1 . TRBJ2-7 TRBV29-1
CASSPISGSSSYNEQFF TGTGCCAGCTCACCAATCTCAGGGAGTAGCTCCTACAATGAGCAGTTCTTC . . TRBJ2-1 TRBV18
CTSSPGTRTYEQYF TGTACCAGCTCACCAGGAACGAGGACCTACGAGCAGTACTTC . . TRBJ2-7 TRBV18
CASSVRQGFAEKLFF TGTGCCAGCAGCGTACGACAGGGGTTTGCAGAAAAACTGTTTTTT TRBD1 . TRBJ1-4 TRBV7-9
CASSELRQGVISVPQHF TGTGCCAGTAGCGAACTTCGACAGGGAGTAATATCAGTGCCCCAGCATTTT TRBD1 once TRBJ1-5 TRBV19
CSAVLGDGYTF TGCAGCGCCGTTTTGGGGGATGGCTACACCTTC . once TRBJ1-2 TRBV29-1
CATSRARSGANVLTF TGTGCCACCAGCAGAGCTCGCTCTGGGGCCAACGTCCTGACTTTC . . TRBJ2-6 TRBV15
CATSRKNTEAFF TGTGCCACCAGCAGGAAGAACACTGAAGCTTTCTTT . . TRBJ1-1 TRBV15
CAISESAGVETQYF TGTGCCATCAGTGAATCTGCAGGGGTGGAGACCCAGTACTTC . . TRBJ2-5 TRBV10-3